These T cell receptor beta chains were read from a single sample in a study of identical twins. One entry per CDR3 protein results from TCRdb running MiXCR on the 5' RACE reads. The top ten clones hold about an eighth of a sample with hundreds of thousands of distinct CDR3 sequences, about 18% of them seen once. Separately, the same data were catalogued under a study of T cells expressing NK-cell markers.

Source material: PBMCs. The receptors stem from a woman under 30 in good health. The CDR3 runs from the conserved cysteine through the conserved F or W. D genes are given only for firm matches. Clone size, where shown, is once, few, many, or a class for clones that have expanded.

abundance	v_gene	j_gene	d_gene	CDR3aa	CDR3nt
.	TRBV20-1	TRBJ2-7	.	CSARGGQDPYEQYF	TGCAGTGCCCGGGGGGGACAGGACCCCTACGAGCAGTACTTC
.	TRBV18	TRBJ1-1	TRBD1	CASSQSGQSNTEAFF	TGTGCCAGCTCACAATCGGGACAGTCGAACACTGAAGCTTTCTTT
.	TRBV15	TRBJ2-7	.	CATSRGVGPSYEQYF	TGTGCCACCAGCAGGGGTGTGGGGCCCTCCTACGAGCAGTACTTC
few	TRBV5-1	TRBJ2-2	.	CASSSQGDTGELFF	TGCGCCAGCAGTTCCCAGGGCGATACCGGGGAGCTGTTTTTT
.	TRBV11-2	TRBJ2-5	.	CASSSSRVNQETQYF	TGTGCCAGCAGCTCCTCTCGGGTGAACCAAGAGACCCAGTACTTC
few	TRBV7-9	TRBJ2-1	.	CASSLVWGEPSHNEQFF	TGTGCCAGCAGCTTGGTCTGGGGGGAACCTAGCCACAATGAGCAGTTCTTC
few	TRBV29-1	TRBJ2-7	.	CSVEWVSSYEQYF	TGCAGCGTTGAGTGGGTTTCCTCCTACGAGCAGTACTTC
.	TRBV6-5	TRBJ2-7	.	CASSGISFEQYF	TGTGCCAGCAGTGGGATTTCGTTCGAGCAGTACTTC
.	TRBV12-3/TRBV12-4	TRBJ2-1	TRBD2	CASSSASGQFF	TGTGCCAGCAGTTCCGCTAGCGGGCAGTTCTTC
.	TRBV12-3/TRBV12-4	TRBJ2-7	.	CASSPRTTSYEQYF	TGTGCCAGCAGTCCCCGGACTACCTCCTACGAGCAGTACTTC